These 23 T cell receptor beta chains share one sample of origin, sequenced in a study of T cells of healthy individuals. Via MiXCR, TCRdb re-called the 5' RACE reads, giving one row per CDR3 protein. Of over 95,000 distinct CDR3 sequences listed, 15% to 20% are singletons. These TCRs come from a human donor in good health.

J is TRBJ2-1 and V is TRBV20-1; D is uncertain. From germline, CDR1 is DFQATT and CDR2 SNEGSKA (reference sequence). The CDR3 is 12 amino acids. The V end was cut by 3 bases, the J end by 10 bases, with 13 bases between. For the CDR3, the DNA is TGCAGTGCTAGCGCGGCAGGCAACGAGCAGTTCTTC. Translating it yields CSASAAGNEQFF.

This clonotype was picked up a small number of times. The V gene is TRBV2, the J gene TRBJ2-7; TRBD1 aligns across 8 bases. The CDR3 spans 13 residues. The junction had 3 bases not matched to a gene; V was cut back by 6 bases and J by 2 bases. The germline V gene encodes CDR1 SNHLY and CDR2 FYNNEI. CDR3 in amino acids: CASRVQGAYEQYF. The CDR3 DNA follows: TGTGCCAGCAGAGTACAGGGGGCCTACGAGCAGTACTTC.

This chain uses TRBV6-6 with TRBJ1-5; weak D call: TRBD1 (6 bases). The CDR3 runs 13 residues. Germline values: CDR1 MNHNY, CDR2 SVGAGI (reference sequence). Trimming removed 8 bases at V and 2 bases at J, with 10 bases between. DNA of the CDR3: TGTGCCAGCCATCGGACAGGCAATCAGCCCCAGCATTTT. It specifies CASHRTGNQPQHF.

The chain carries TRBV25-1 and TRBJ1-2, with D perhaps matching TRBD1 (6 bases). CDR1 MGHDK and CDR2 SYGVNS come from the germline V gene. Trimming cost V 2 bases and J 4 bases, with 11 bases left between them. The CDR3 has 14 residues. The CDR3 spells CASSEGQFSYGYTF. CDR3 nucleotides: TGTGCCAGCAGTGAAGGACAGTTTTCCTATGGCTACACCTTC.

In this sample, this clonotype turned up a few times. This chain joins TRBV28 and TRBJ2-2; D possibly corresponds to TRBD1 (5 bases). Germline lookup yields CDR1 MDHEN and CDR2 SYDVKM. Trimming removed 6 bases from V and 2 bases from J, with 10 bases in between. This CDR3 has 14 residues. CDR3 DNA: TGTGCCAGCAGAAGGGGAACCAACACCGGGGAGCTGTTTTTT. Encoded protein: CASRRGTNTGELFF.

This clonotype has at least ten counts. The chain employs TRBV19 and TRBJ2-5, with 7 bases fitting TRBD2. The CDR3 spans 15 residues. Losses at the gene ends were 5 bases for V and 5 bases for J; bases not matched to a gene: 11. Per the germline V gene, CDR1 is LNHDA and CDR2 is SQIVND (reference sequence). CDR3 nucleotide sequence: TGTGCCAGTAGTCCGCGGACTAGTCCCCAGGAGACCCAGTACTTC. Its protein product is CASSPRTSPQETQYF.

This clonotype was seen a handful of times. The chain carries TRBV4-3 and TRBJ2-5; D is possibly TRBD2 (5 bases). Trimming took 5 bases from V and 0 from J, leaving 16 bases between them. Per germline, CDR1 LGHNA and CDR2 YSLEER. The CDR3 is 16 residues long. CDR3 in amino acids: CASSSGFGVYQETQYF. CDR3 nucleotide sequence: TGCGCCAGCAGCTCCGGGTTCGGGGTTTACCAAGAGACCCAGTACTTC.

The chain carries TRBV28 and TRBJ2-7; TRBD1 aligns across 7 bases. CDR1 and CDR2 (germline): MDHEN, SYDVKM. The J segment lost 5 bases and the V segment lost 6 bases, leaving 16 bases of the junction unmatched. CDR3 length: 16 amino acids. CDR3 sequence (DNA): TGTGCCAGCAGCCCACTAGGGGGCAGGGTCGAGGACGAGCAGTACTTC. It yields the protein CASSPLGGRVEDEQYF.

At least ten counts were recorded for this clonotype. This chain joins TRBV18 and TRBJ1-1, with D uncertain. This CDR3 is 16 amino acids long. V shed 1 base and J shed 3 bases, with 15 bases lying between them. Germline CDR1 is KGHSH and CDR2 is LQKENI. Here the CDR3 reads CASSPQILFGDTEAFF. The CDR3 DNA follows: TGTGCCAGCTCACCACAGATTCTCTTCGGGGACACTGAAGCTTTCTTT.

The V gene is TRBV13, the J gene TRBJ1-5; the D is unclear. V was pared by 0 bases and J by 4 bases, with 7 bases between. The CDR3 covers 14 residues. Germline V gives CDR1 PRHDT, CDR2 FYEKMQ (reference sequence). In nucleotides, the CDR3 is TGTGCCAGCAGCTTAGGCCCTGTTAATCAGCCCCAGCATTTT. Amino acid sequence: CASSLGPVNQPQHF. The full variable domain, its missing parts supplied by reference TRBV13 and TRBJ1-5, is AAGVIQSPRHLIKEKRETATLKCYPIPRHDTVYWYQQGPGQDPQFLISFYEKMQSDKGSIPDRFSAQQFSDYHSELNMSSLELGDSALYFCASSLGPVNQPQHFGDGTRLSIL.

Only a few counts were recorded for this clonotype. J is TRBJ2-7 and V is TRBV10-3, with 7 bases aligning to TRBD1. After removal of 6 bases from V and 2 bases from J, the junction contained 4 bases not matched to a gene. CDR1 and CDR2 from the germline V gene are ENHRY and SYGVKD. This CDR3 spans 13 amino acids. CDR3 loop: CAISSDRAYEQYF. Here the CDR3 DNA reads TGTGCCATCAGCTCCGACAGGGCCTACGAGCAGTACTTC.

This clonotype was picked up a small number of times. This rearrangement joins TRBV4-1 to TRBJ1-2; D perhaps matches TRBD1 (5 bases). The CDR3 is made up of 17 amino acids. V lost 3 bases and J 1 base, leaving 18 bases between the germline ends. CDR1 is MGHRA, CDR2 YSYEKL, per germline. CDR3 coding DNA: TGCGCCAGCAGCCATTTGGAGGGGCAGGGTCTTAACTATGGCTACACCTTC. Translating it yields CASSHLEGQGLNYGYTF.

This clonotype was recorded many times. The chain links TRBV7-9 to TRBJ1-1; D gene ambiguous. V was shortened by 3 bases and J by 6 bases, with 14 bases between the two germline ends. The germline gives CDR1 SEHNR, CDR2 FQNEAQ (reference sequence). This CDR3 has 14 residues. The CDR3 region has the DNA TGTGCCAGCAGCTTCAACCTGGGTCGGGCTGAAGCTTTCTTT. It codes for CASSFNLGRAEAFF.

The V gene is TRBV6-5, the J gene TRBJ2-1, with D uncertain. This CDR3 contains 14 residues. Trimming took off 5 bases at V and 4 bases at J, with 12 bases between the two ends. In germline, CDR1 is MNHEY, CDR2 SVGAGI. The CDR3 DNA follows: TGTGCCAGCAGTGCCCTGAGCAGGTACAATGAGCAGTTCTTC. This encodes CASSALSRYNEQFF.

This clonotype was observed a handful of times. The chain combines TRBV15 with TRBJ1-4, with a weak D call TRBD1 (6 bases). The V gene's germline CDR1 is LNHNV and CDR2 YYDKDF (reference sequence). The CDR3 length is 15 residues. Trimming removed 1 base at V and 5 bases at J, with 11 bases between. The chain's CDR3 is CATSRVTGWNEKLFF. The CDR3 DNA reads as TGTGCCACCAGCAGAGTTACAGGGTGGAATGAAAAACTGTTTTTT.

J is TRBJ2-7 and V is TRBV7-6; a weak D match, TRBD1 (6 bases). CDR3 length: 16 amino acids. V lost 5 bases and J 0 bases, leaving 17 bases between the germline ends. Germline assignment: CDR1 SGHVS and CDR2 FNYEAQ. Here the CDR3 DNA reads TGTGCCAGCAGCCCCCGCTCCGGGACACTCTCCTACGAGCAGTACTTC. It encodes CASSPRSGTLSYEQYF.

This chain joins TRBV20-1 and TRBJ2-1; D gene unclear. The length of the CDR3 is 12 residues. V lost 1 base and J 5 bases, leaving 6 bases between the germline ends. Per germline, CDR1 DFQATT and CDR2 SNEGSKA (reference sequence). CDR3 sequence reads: CSARGPHNEQFF. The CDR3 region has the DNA TGCAGTGCTAGAGGTCCTCACAATGAGCAGTTCTTC.

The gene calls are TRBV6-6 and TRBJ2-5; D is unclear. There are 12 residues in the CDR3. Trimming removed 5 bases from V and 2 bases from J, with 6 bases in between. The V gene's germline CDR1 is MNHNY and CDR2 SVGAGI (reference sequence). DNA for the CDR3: TGTGCCAGCAGTGGCCTACAAGAGACCCAGTACTTC. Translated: CASSGLQETQYF.

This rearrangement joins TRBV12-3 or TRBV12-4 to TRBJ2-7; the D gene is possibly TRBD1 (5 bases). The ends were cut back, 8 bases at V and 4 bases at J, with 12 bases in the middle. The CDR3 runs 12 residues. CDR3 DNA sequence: TGTGCCAGCGGGGCTCTGGGGTACGAGCAGTACTTC. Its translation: CASGALGYEQYF.

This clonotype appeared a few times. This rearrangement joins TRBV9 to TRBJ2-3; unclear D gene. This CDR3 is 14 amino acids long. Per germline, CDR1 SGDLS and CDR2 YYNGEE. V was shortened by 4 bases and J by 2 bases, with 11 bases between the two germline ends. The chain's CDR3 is CASSITATTDTQYF. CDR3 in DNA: TGTGCCAGCAGCATAACAGCGACCACAGATACGCAGTATTTT.

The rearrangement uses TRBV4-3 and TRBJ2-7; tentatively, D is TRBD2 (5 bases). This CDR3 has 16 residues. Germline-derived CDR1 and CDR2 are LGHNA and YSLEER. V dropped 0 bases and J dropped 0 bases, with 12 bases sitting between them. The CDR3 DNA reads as TGCGCCAGCAGCCAAGATGAGGGAGAGAGCTCCTACGAGCAGTACTTC. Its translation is CASSQDEGESSYEQYF.

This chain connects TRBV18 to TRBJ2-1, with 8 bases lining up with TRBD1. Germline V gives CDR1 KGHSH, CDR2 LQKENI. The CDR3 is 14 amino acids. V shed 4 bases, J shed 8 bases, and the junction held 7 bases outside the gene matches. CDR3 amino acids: CASSLGQGEDEQFF. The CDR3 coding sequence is TGTGCCAGCTCACTCGGACAGGGTGAGGATGAGCAGTTCTTC.

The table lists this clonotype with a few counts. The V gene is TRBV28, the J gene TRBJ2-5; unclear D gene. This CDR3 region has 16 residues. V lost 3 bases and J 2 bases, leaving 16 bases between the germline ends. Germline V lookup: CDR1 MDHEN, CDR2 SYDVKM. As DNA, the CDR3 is TGTGCCAGCAGTTTTACCCGAGGCCCCCCACAAGAGACCCAGTACTTC. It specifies CASSFTRGPPQETQYF.